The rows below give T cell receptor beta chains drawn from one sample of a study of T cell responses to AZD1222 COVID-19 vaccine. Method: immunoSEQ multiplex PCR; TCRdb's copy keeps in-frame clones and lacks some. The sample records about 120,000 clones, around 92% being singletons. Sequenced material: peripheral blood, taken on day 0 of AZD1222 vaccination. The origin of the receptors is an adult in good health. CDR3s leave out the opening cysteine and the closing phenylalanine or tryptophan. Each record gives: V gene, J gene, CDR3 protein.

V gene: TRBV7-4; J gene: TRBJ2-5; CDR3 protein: ASSLKGLAAEETQY
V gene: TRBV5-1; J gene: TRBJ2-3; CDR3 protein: ASSLVLAGEADTQY
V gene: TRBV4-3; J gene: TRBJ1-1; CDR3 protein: ASSQDGDSTEAF
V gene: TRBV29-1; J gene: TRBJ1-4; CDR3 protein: SVEDFEGRGEKLF
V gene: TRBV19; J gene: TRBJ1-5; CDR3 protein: ASSPEQGGFSNQPQH
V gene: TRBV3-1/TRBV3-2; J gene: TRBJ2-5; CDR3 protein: ASSQRRGGTNPSETQY
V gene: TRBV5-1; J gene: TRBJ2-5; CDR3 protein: ASSLLRQGETQY
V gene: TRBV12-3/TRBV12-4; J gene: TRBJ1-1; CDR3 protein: ASKDNWGTEAF
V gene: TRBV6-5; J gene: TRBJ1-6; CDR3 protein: ASSYSIWDALWPLH
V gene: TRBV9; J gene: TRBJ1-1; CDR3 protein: ASSVGGFGTEAF
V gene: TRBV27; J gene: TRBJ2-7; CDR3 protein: ASSITSGSYEQY
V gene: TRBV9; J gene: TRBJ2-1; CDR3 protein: ASSVASGSRFYNEQF
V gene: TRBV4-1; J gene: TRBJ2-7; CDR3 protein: ASSQGLAGYGEQY
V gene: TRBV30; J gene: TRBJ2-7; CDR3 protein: AWSATGYEQY
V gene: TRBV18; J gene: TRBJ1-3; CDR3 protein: ASCCGESRGNTIY
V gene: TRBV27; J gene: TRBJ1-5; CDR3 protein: ASSPGQGAWLWDQPQH
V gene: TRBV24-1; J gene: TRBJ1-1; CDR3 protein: ATTLMVSDTEAF
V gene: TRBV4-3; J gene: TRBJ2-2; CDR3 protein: ASSQPMGGPAGELF
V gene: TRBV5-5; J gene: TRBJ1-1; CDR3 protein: ASSLEPDTEAF
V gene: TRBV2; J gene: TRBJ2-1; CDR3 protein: ASKEGSSYNEQF
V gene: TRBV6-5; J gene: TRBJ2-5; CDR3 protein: ASSPSGVQETQY
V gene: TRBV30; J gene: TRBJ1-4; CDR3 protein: AWSVPPTRGAGEKLF